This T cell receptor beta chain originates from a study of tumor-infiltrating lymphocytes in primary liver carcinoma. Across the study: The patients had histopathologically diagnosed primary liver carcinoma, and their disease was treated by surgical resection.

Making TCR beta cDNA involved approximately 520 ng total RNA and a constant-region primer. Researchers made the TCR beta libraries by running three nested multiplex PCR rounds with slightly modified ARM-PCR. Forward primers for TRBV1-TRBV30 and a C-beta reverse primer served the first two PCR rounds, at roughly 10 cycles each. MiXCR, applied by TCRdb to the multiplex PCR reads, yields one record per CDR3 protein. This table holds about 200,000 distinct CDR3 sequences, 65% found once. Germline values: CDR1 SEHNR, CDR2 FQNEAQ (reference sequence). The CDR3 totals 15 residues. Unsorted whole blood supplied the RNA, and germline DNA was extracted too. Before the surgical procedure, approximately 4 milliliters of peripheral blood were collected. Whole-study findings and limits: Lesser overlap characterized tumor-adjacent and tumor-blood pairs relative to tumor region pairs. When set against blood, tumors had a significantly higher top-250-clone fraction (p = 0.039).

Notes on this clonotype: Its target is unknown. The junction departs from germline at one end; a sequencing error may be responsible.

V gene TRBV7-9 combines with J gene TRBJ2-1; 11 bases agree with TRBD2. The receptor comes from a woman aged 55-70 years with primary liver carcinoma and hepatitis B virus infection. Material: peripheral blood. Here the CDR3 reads CDSSLTSGTANEQFF. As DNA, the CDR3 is TGTGACAGCAGCTTGACTAGCGGGACTGCAAATGAGCAGTTCTTC. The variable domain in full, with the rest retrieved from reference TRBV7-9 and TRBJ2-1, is DTGVSQNPRHKITKRGQNVTFRCDPISEHNRLYWYRQTLGQGPEFLTYFQNEAQLEKSRLLSDRFSAERPKGSFSTLEIQRTEQGDSAMYLCDSSLTSGTANEQFFGPGTRLTVL.